The rows below give T cell receptor beta chains drawn from one sample of a study of liver allograft versus peripheral blood T cells. TCRdb re-analysed the reads in MiXCR, keeping a single row per CDR3 protein. Of some 15,000 distinct CDR3 sequences listed, around 20% were seen once; the top ten hold roughly 13%. Receptor source: a human patient who had a liver transplant. Some T cells may have come from the graft donor. Each CDR3 is given with its conserved first and last residue. Fields, in order: J gene, clone size, V gene, D gene, CDR3 protein, CDR3 DNA. A D gene is named only where the DNA matches it firmly. Clone size, where shown, is once, few, many, or a class for clones that have expanded.

j_call: TRBJ1-1; clone_size: .; v_call: TRBV20-1; d_call: TRBD1; cdr3_aa: CSARPPTGAKTEAFF; cdr3_nt: TGCAGTGCTAGACCCCCGACAGGGGCCAAGACTGAAGCTTTCTTT
j_call: TRBJ1-3; clone_size: .; v_call: TRBV5-6; d_call: .; cdr3_aa: CASSFAQGRQNTIYF; cdr3_nt: TGTGCCAGCAGCTTTGCCCAGGGGAGGCAAAACACCATATATTTT
j_call: TRBJ1-2; clone_size: .; v_call: TRBV5-4; d_call: .; cdr3_aa: CASSVRTASSSGYTF; cdr3_nt: TGTGCCAGCAGCGTCCGGACAGCTTCTTCAAGTGGCTACACCTTC
j_call: TRBJ1-2; clone_size: .; v_call: TRBV28; d_call: .; cdr3_aa: CASSYTRYGYTF; cdr3_nt: TGTGCCAGCAGCTATACTAGGTATGGCTACACCTTC
j_call: TRBJ1-1; clone_size: .; v_call: TRBV25-1; d_call: .; cdr3_aa: CASSDGTYTEAFF; cdr3_nt: TGTGCCAGCAGTGACGGGACATACACTGAAGCTTTCTTT
j_call: TRBJ2-7; clone_size: .; v_call: TRBV12-5; d_call: TRBD1; cdr3_aa: CASGLAGQGRINYEQYF; cdr3_nt: TGTGCTAGTGGTTTGGCTGGACAGGGGAGAATCAACTACGAGCAGTACTTC
j_call: TRBJ1-2; clone_size: medium-sized; v_call: TRBV18; d_call: .; cdr3_aa: CASSHGENYGYTF; cdr3_nt: TGTGCCAGCTCCCACGGGGAAAACTATGGCTACACCTTC
j_call: TRBJ1-1; clone_size: .; v_call: TRBV12-3/TRBV12-4; d_call: .; cdr3_aa: CASSWGRRLTEAFF; cdr3_nt: TGTGCCAGCAGTTGGGGGCGACGGCTGACTGAAGCTTTCTTT
j_call: TRBJ2-1; clone_size: many; v_call: TRBV10-3; d_call: TRBD1; cdr3_aa: CAISEWAGGLDEQFF; cdr3_nt: TGTGCCATCAGTGAGTGGGCAGGGGGCTTGGATGAGCAGTTCTTC
j_call: TRBJ2-5; clone_size: few; v_call: TRBV9; d_call: .; cdr3_aa: CASSPSGVVETQYF; cdr3_nt: TGTGCCAGCAGCCCGAGTGGAGTGGTCGAGACCCAGTACTTC
j_call: TRBJ1-5; clone_size: .; v_call: TRBV19; d_call: .; cdr3_aa: CATADLQQPQHF; cdr3_nt: TGTGCCACCGCGGACCTTCAACAGCCCCAGCATTTT
j_call: TRBJ1-4; clone_size: .; v_call: TRBV27; d_call: .; cdr3_aa: CASSFRGTNEKLFF; cdr3_nt: TGTGCCAGCAGTTTTAGGGGGACTAATGAAAAACTGTTTTTT
j_call: TRBJ2-6; clone_size: few; v_call: TRBV6-5; d_call: .; cdr3_aa: CASSRQGGGSSGANVLTF; cdr3_nt: TGTGCCAGCAGTCGCCAAGGGGGGGGGAGCTCTGGGGCCAACGTCCTGACTTTC
j_call: TRBJ2-6; clone_size: .; v_call: TRBV7-9; d_call: .; cdr3_aa: CASSLTRGGQLVLTF; cdr3_nt: TGTGCCAGCAGCTTAACGCGTGGGGGACAACTCGTCCTGACTTTC
j_call: TRBJ2-5; clone_size: .; v_call: TRBV11-1; d_call: .; cdr3_aa: CASSLSPAQETQYF; cdr3_nt: TGTGCCAGCAGCTTATCCCCAGCACAAGAGACCCAGTACTTC
j_call: TRBJ1-2; clone_size: .; v_call: TRBV20-1; d_call: TRBD1; cdr3_aa: CSARERTGKDGYTF; cdr3_nt: TGCAGTGCTAGAGAAAGGACAGGGAAAGACGGCTACACCTTC
j_call: TRBJ1-6; clone_size: medium-sized; v_call: TRBV6-1; d_call: .; cdr3_aa: CASSEIPGGGSYNSPLHF; cdr3_nt: TGTGCCAGCAGTGAGATACCTGGAGGGGGATCCTATAATTCACCCCTCCACTTT
j_call: TRBJ1-1; clone_size: .; v_call: TRBV10-2; d_call: TRBD1; cdr3_aa: CASRAGTGNTEAFF; cdr3_nt: TGCGCCAGCAGAGCCGGGACAGGTAACACTGAAGCTTTCTTT
j_call: TRBJ1-6; clone_size: once; v_call: TRBV28; d_call: .; cdr3_aa: CASNFIPRSYNSPLHF; cdr3_nt: TGTGCCAGCAATTTTATCCCCCGCTCCTATAATTCACCCCTCCACTTT
j_call: TRBJ1-5; clone_size: many; v_call: TRBV6-2/TRBV6-3; d_call: TRBD1; cdr3_aa: CATQDRVSNQPQHF; cdr3_nt: TGTGCCACCCAAGACAGGGTTAGCAATCAGCCCCAGCATTTT
j_call: TRBJ2-3; clone_size: few; v_call: TRBV7-2; d_call: .; cdr3_aa: CASSLDWGSDTQYF; cdr3_nt: TGTGCCAGCAGCTTAGACTGGGGTTCTGATACGCAGTATTTT
j_call: TRBJ1-1; clone_size: many; v_call: TRBV10-3; d_call: .; cdr3_aa: CAITEGPDTEAFF; cdr3_nt: TGTGCCATCACTGAGGGGCCGGACACTGAAGCTTTCTTT